This TCR beta chain was documented in a study of vaccination effects on CD4 cells after COVID-19 (dated by TCRdb to the early 2020s). With regard to the full study: Across the study, the median time from the second dose to post-vaccine sampling was 72 days (range 14 to 241). In the study, cultures from other donors were sequenced using the Oncomine TCR Beta short-read assay on an Illumina iSeq 100. SARS-CoV-2 spike-specific CD4+ TCR repertoires were compared before and after mRNA vaccination in COVID-19 convalescent patients and in infection-naive vaccine recipients. A total of ten to eleven COVID-19 convalescent patients and several SARS-CoV-2-naive healthy vaccine recipients were included in the full study.

The method behind the library was the immunoSEQ multiplex PCR assay. TCR beta CDR3 sequencing was performed on DNA from the cultured, isolated CD4+ T cells. The published analysis was carried out like this. Non-productive TCR sequences were discarded, and reads were trimmed to the CDR3 region, with only CDR3s of 7 or more amino acids retained. Antigen-specific clonotypes were identified using the MANAFEST web app by comparison of expansion in peptide wells against reference cultures. Positive clones required FDR<0.05 expansion versus reference and all other wells, odds ratio above 5, and frequency above 0.1% in two replicate wells. Clonotypes significantly expanded in SARS-CoV-2 spike wells and in at least one common cold coronavirus spike condition were defined as cross-reactive. Using the stringdist R package, CDR3 similarity was measured by Levenshtein distance, and unrooted trees were constructed with ape in R 3.6.1. As stored in TCRdb, this immuneACCESS dataset retains in-frame rearrangements with V and J assigned. A fraction of the clones does not appear; measured against another copy, unresolved V genes explain less than half of the discrepancy, and the remainder lacks a known reason. The V and J calls and clone size are taken from that table; D and trimming were inferred from the DNA. The sample has about 46,000 clones on record, around 74% of them singletons. The ten largest clonotypes hold about 16% of the sample.

CDR1 SNHLY and CDR2 FYNNEI are derived from the germline V gene. Trimmed from V: 4 bases; trimmed from J: 5 bases; junction bases lacking a gene match: 4. Including cysteine and phenylalanine, the CDR3 has 15 amino acids. Of the read, only the CDR3 DNA is kept; its 45 bases are in frame from base 1. This clone has only one observation. Its antigen remains undetermined. Per-nucleotide qualities are absent, and no much larger clonotype sits a single base away. Broader findings and caveats from the paper: Marked clonal contraction was observed in both infection-induced and vaccine-induced clones at late post-vaccination timepoints, consistent with waning T cell responses. Only a small number of convalescent patients were included, and no early post-infection timepoints were available, which limited the study. In healthy vaccine recipients, vaccine-induced clones were almost all SARS-CoV-2 mono-reactive, with only 1 of 255 cross-reactive with common cold coronaviruses.

In the ViraFEST assay, PBMC were stimulated with viral peptide pools, and antigen-specific CD4+ T cell clonotypes were then identified by expansion using TCR sequencing. After 10 to 11 days of culture, CD4+ T cells were isolated with the EasySep CD4+ T cell isolation kit. Participants received two doses of either the BNT162b2 or the mRNA-1273 mRNA SARS-CoV-2 vaccine. Healthy vaccine recipients had no prior SARS-CoV-2 infection, confirmed by negative nucleocapsid antibodies before and after vaccination. A few million PBMC per well were cultured with roughly 10 ug/ml peptides in IMDM containing around 5.3% human AB serum, 10 IU/ml IL-2 and gentamicin. On days 3 and 7, half of the culture medium was replaced with fresh IL-2-containing medium. Unless noted otherwise, every peptide stimulation condition was grown in triplicate wells. PBMC were separated from whole blood using Ficoll-Paque Plus gradient centrifugation and were then either cryopreserved at -140C or used fresh. The overlapping peptide pools covered the spike proteins of SARS-CoV-2 as well as those of the common cold coronaviruses HCoV-NL63, HCoV-OC43 and HCoV-229E. Genomic DNA was extracted from cultured CD4+ T cells with the QIAamp micro DNA kit.

This chain is built from TRBV2 and TRBJ2-5; TRBD2 aligns with 13 central bases. The TCR originated in a human donor who received a COVID-19 vaccine. Sequences were derived from CD4+ T cells from PBMCs cultured with HCoV-OC43 spike peptides, sampled after COVID-19 vaccination. Read against the paper, the sample's cell subset or site label means: HCoV-OC43 spike overlapping peptide pool stimulation. The nucleotide sequence reads as follows: TGTGCCAGCAGTGCTACTAGCGGGAGGGTTGAGACCCAGTACTTC. This sequence encodes CASSATSGRVETQYF.